This T cell receptor beta chain emerged from a study of T cells in Graves' hyperthyroidism and ophthalmopathy. The germline V and J ends were trimmed by 3 bases and 2 bases, with 9 bases remaining between them. Germline V gene data show CDR1 as SGHNT and CDR2 as YENEEA. CDR3 length: 14 amino acids. Amplified TCR beta CDR3 regions derived from RNA transcripts. RT-PCR in the first round (using the HTBI primer set) targeted the TCR CDR3. TCRdb independently ran MiXCR on the multiplex PCR reads; one entry per CDR3 protein. The sample holds fewer than 400,000 distinct CDR3 sequences, more than 20% seen once.

The material sequenced was blood. The TCR comes from a man aged 50 to 60 with Graves' hyperthyroidism. The chain recombines TRBV11-3 with TRBJ2-3; maybe TRBD2 (5 bases). CDR3 sequence: CASSFRGFTDTQYF. The CDR3 nucleotides read TGTGCCAGCAGCTTTCGCGGGTTCACAGATACGCAGTATTTT.